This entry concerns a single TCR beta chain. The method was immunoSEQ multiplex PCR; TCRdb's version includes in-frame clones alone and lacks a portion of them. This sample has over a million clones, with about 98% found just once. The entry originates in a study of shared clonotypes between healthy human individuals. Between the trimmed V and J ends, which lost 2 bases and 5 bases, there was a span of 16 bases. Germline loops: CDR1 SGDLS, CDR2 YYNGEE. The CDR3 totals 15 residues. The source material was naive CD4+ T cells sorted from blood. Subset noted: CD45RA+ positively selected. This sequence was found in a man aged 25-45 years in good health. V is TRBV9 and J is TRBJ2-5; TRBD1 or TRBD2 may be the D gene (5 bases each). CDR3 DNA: TGTGCCAGCAGCGTGGGGGTAATCGGGTGGGAGACCCAGTACTTC. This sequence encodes CASSVGVIGWETQYF. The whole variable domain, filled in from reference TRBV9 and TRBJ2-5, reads DSGVTQTPKHLITATGQRVTLRCSPRSGDLSVYWYQQSLDQGLQFLIQYYNGEERAKGNILERFSAQQFPDLHSELNLSSLELGDSALYFCASSVGVIGWETQYFGPGTRLLVL.